These 24 T cell receptor beta chains were all obtained from the same sample, sequenced in a study of regulatory T cells in long-lasting Graves disease. Time point of the sample: newly diagnosed GD, antithyroid drugs for less than 3 months. The TCR library was made from RNA extracted from PBMCs. TCR beta libraries were built with iRepertoire HTBI primers and Arm-PCR of CDR3 regions. TCRdb processed the multiplex PCR reads anew with MiXCR; each CDR3 protein has one entry. Among around 250,000 distinct CDR3 sequences listed, just over 20% were seen once. The material was peripheral blood mononuclear cells (PBMCs), obtained at new diagnosis, from a patient treated with antithyroid drugs. These receptors all stem from a female donor with Graves disease.

The chain couples TRBV14 to TRBJ1-1; D is possibly TRBD1 (6 bases). The CDR3 covers 14 residues. CDR1 is SGHDN, CDR2 FVKESK, per germline. The V end lost 3 bases, the J end lost 1 base, and 9 bases lay between the germline ends. Here the CDR3 DNA reads TGTGCCAGCAGCCAGAGGACAGCGAACACTGAAGCTTTCTTT. This gives the protein CASSQRTANTEAFF.

This clonotype was seen at least ten times. V is TRBV6-2 or TRBV6-3 and J is TRBJ2-1, with D perhaps matching TRBD2 (5 bases). The ends were cut back, 7 bases at V and 0 bases at J, with 16 bases in the middle. The germline V gene has CDR1 MNHEY and CDR2 SVGEGT. The CDR3 length is 16 residues. The DNA for the CDR3 is TGTGCCAGCAAAACCGGACTGGCGAGCTCCTACAATGAGCAGTTCTTC. As protein: CASKTGLASSYNEQFF.

This clonotype appeared many times. V usage is TRBV7-2 and J usage is TRBJ2-5, with 7 bases that match TRBD2. CDR1 and CDR2 from the germline V gene are SGHTA and FQGNSA. V was clipped by 5 bases and J by 6 bases; unmatched bases: 12. This CDR3 is built from 15 residues. The CDR3 DNA follows: TGTGCCAGCAGCCGAATGGGGACTACGCAAAAGACCCAGTACTTC. Translation gives CASSRMGTTQKTQYF. Using reference TRBV7-2 and TRBJ2-5 for the parts outside the CDR3, the full variable domain is GAGVSQSPSNKVTEKGKDVELRCDPISGHTALYWYRQSLGQGLEFLIYFQGNSAPDKSGLPSDRFSAERTGGSVSTLTIQRTQQEDSAVYLCASSRMGTTQKTQYFGPGTRLLVL.

This clonotype was detected many times. The chain uses TRBV14 and TRBJ2-7, with TRBD1 identical over 9 bases. Trimming took 4 bases from V and 3 from J; bases not matched to a gene: 7. CDR1 is SGHDN and CDR2 is FVKESK in the germline V gene. The CDR3 spans 15 residues. CDR3 coding DNA: TGTGCCAGCAGCCGAACCCCGGGACAGGGCTACGAGCAGTACTTC. This gives the protein CASSRTPGQGYEQYF.

Remarks on this clonotype: A read error is the likely source, as a far larger clone sits one nucleotide away. The V call is TRBV7-2, the J call TRBJ2-3; tentatively, D is TRBD2 (5 bases). The CDR3 has 14 residues. CDR1 and CDR2 (germline): SGHTA, FQGNSA. V was pared by 5 bases and J by 3 bases, with 12 bases between. In DNA, the CDR3 is TGTGCCAGCAGCATCGACTACCTTACAGATACGCAGTATTTT. This translates into CASSIDYLTDTQYF.

This chain links TRBV28 with TRBJ2-1; 7 nucleotides agree with TRBD1. CDR1 is MDHEN and CDR2 is SYDVKM in the germline V gene. The CDR3 is 17 residues long. The V segment lost 6 bases and the J segment 5 bases; nucleotides outside the gene matches: 16. Here the CDR3 DNA reads TGTGCCAGCAGCCACGGACAGGACCCGGTAGTCGACAATGAGCAGTTCTTC. It codes for CASSHGQDPVVDNEQFF.

This clonotype was recorded many times. The chain recombines TRBV12-3 or TRBV12-4 with TRBJ2-2; the match to TRBD2 covers 7 bases. This CDR3 is 16 amino acids long. With 0 bases clipped from V and 7 bases from J, the junction kept 8 bases outside the gene matches. CDR3 sequence: CASSLAGGPLGGELFF. DNA of the CDR3: TGTGCCAGCAGTTTAGCGGGAGGGCCTCTTGGCGGGGAGCTGTTTTTT.

The chain employs TRBV19 and TRBJ1-5; D may be TRBD1 (5 bases). Trimming took off 0 bases at V and 0 bases at J, with 12 bases between the two ends. The CDR3 covers 17 residues. Germline V gives CDR1 LNHDA, CDR2 SQIVND (reference sequence). CDR3 loop: CASSIEPGSISNQPQHF. CDR3 nucleotide sequence: TGTGCCAGTAGTATAGAGCCAGGGAGCATTAGCAATCAGCCCCAGCATTTT.

Ten or more counts support this clonotype. The rearrangement uses TRBV2 and TRBJ1-5; D gene unclear. The CDR3 is made up of 14 amino acids. Germline CDR1 reads SNHLY; CDR2 reads FYNNEI. Trimming took off 7 bases at V and 2 bases at J, with 12 bases between the two ends. In DNA, the CDR3 is TGTGCCAGCACCTTTGACGCGGGCAATCAGCCCCAGCATTTT. Protein product: CASTFDAGNQPQHF.

The chain combines TRBV10-1 with TRBJ2-3; tentatively, D is TRBD1 (5 bases). Between the trimmed V and J ends, which lost 6 bases and 2 bases, there was a span of 18 bases. The CDR3 extends over 16 amino acids. Germline V gives CDR1 WNHNN, CDR2 SYGVQD (reference sequence). The CDR3 here is CASSPNHWGSTDTQYF. The CDR3 region has the DNA TGCGCCAGCAGCCCAAACCACTGGGGCTCCACAGATACGCAGTATTTT.

This clonotype was picked up many times. V usage is TRBV19 and J usage is TRBJ2-3; 9 bases are shared with TRBD2. The CDR3 spans 16 residues. Germline-derived CDR1 and CDR2 are LNHDA and SQIVND (reference sequence). V was pared by 6 bases and J by 5 bases, with 12 bases of the junction left unmatched. CDR3 in DNA: TGTGCCAGTAGCGATCTGCGGGAGGGCCTGGGAGATACGCAGTATTTT. Its protein product is CASSDLREGLGDTQYF.

The rearrangement links TRBV20-1 to TRBJ2-7, with D possibly called TRBD1 or TRBD2 (6 bases each). The V and J ends lost 6 bases and 7 bases respectively, with 19 bases between them. Per germline, CDR1 DFQATT and CDR2 SNEGSKA (reference sequence). The CDR3 is 13 amino acids. This CDR3 is CSALTFGGREQYF. CDR3 bases: TGCAGTGCGCTGACCTTTGGGGGGCGGGAGCAGTACTTC.

This clonotype showed up many times. The gene calls are TRBV7-2 and TRBJ2-1; no reliable D call. Germline values: CDR1 SGHTA, CDR2 FQGNSA. The V gene lost 3 bases and the J gene lost 6 bases, with 12 bases spanning the gap. There are 14 residues in the CDR3. The CDR3 region has the DNA TGTGCCAGCAGCTTGTCGAGCGCGACCAATGAGCAGTTCTTC. Translating gives CASSLSSATNEQFF.

This clonotype was recorded at least ten times. The chain is built from TRBV28 and TRBJ2-1, with 8 bases that match TRBD1. CDR1 is MDHEN and CDR2 is SYDVKM in the germline V gene. This CDR3 comprises 15 residues. The J segment lost 4 bases and the V segment lost 3 bases, leaving 5 bases of the junction unmatched. CDR3 loop: CASSFPGQVYNEQFF. The CDR3 nucleotides are TGTGCCAGCAGTTTCCCGGGACAGGTTTACAATGAGCAGTTCTTC.

In this sample, this clonotype turned up many times. The rearrangement joins TRBV7-2 to TRBJ2-5; D remains ambiguous. The CDR3 runs to 12 residues. Germline CDR1 and CDR2: SGHTA and FQGNSA. V lost 2 bases to trimming and J lost 5 bases, with 6 bases between them. The CDR3 is CASSLPRETQYF. In nucleotides, the CDR3 is TGTGCCAGCAGCTTACCACGGGAGACCCAGTACTTC.

Many counts were recorded for this clonotype. The V and J genes are TRBV7-6 and TRBJ2-1; D perhaps matches TRBD1 (6 bases). Between the trimmed V and J ends, which lost 0 bases and 4 bases, there was a span of 19 bases. CDR1 and CDR2 from the germline V gene are SGHVS and FNYEAQ. This CDR3 comprises 18 residues. The CDR3 nucleotides are TGTGCCAGCAGCTTAGCGTTTGGAGGCCAGGGGCGTTACAATGAGCAGTTCTTC. This gives the protein CASSLAFGGQGRYNEQFF.

This clonotype was observed a few times. The gene calls are TRBV28 and TRBJ1-3; D is undetermined. The CDR3 totals 15 residues. Trimming removed 5 bases from V and 0 bases from J, with 11 bases in between. Germline loops: CDR1 MDHEN, CDR2 SYDVKM. CDR3 coding DNA: TGTGCCAGCAGTCCCCCGGTATTCTCTGGAAACACCATATATTTT. Its translation: CASSPPVFSGNTIYF.

Comments on this clonotype: With a far larger clone one base away, a read error is the likely cause. The chain uses TRBV3-1 and TRBJ2-1, with D hard to call. Per the germline V gene, CDR1 is LGHDT and CDR2 is YNNKEL (reference sequence). This CDR3 region has 16 residues. Trimming left V 2 bases short and J 3 bases short, with 14 bases between. CDR3: CASSQTSAGLYNEQFF. The CDR3 region has the DNA TGTGCCAGCAGCCAAACCTCAGCAGGTCTCTACAATGAGCAGTTCTTC.

This clonotype showed up many times. The gene calls are TRBV7-9 and TRBJ2-1; 7 bases line up with TRBD2. J lost 6 bases, V lost 1 base, and 6 bases had no gene match. The CDR3 consists of 15 residues. In germline, CDR1 is SEHNR, CDR2 FQNEAQ (reference sequence). CDR3 in DNA: TGTGCCAGCAGCTTAGGGGCGGGAGTCGGCAATGAGCAGTTCTTC. Its protein is CASSLGAGVGNEQFF.

To note about this clonotype: One base away lies a much larger clone, so this may be a sequencing read error. The genes are TRBV12-3 or TRBV12-4 and TRBJ2-4, with TRBD2 matching 8 bases. The tail of the sequence fits TRBJ2-1 better, so the J call may be wrong. The CDR3 loop spans 13 amino acids. CDR3 region: CASSLASGHGQFF. The DNA of the CDR3 is TGTGCCAGCAGTTTGGCTAGCGGGCATGGGCAGTTCTTC.

The rearrangement joins TRBV24-1 to TRBJ2-2; no reliable D call. Germline CDR1 is KGHDR and CDR2 is SFDVKD. CDR3 length: 12 residues. V lost 6 bases and J 2 bases, leaving 3 bases between the germline ends. CDR3 sequence reads: CATSTNTGELFF. The CDR3 nucleotides are TGTGCCACCAGTACTAACACCGGGGAGCTGTTTTTT.

This clonotype was observed at least ten times. The chain has TRBV4-3 and TRBJ1-4, with 7 bases aligning to TRBD1. This CDR3 contains 16 residues. Per germline, CDR1 LGHNA and CDR2 YSLEER. V dropped 0 bases and J dropped 3; count of bases not matched to a gene: 4. CDR3 protein: CASSQDFRGANEKLFF. The CDR3 nucleotides read TGCGCCAGCAGCCAAGACTTCAGGGGGGCTAATGAAAAACTGTTTTTT.

About this clonotype: A junction end diverges from the germline sequence, so it may reflect a read error. The V call is TRBV15, the J call TRBJ1-4; D is uncertain. There are 14 residues in the CDR3. From germline, CDR1 is LNHNV and CDR2 YYDKDF (reference sequence). The CDR3 sequence is CATSRDATNEKLFF. The DNA of the CDR3 is TGTGCCACCAGCCGAGATGCAACTAATGAAAAACTGTTTTTT. Full variable domain (outside the CDR3, taken from reference TRBV15 and TRBJ1-4): DAMVIQNPRYQVTQFGKPVTLSCSQTLNHNVMYWYQQKSSQAPKLLFHYYDKDFNNEADTPDNFQSRRPNTSFCFLDIRSPGLGDTAMYLCATSRDATNEKLFFGSGTQLSVL.

This clonotype was seen ten or more times. The junction shows a germline mismatch at one end, possibly a read error. This rearrangement joins TRBV7-2 to TRBJ2-7; 8 bases agree with TRBD1. CDR1 SGHTA and CDR2 FQGNSA come from the germline V gene. The CDR3 extends over 14 amino acids. The CDR3 DNA follows: TGTGCCAGCAGCCCCGACAGGGGCTCCGACGAGCAGTACTTC. Protein sequence: CASSPDRGSDEQYF.